The 13 T cell receptor beta chains given below trace back to one sample, sequenced in a study of CD8+ T cells in alopecia areata listed by TCRdb under 2018. The label giving this sample's time point can be read as: baseline before oral tofacitinib. The library was built by means of the immunoSEQ multiplex PCR assay. To provide template for TCR sequencing, every sample had RNA extracted and reverse transcribed into cDNA. TCRdb stores this immuneACCESS table with in-frame sequences only. Part of the clones is absent; in the studies checked, under half of the shortfall reflects unresolved V genes, and no reason is known for the rest. The sample data list about 180,000 clones, and roughly 60% of these were observed just once. In total, the top ten clones hold about 1.5% of the sample. The sequencing here drew on CD4+ T cells sorted from blood, taken at week 0. Receptors were obtained from a human donor with alopecia areata.

This rearrangement joins TRBV7-2 to TRBJ2-1; D may be TRBD2 (6 bases). This CDR3 spans 12 amino acids. CDR1 and CDR2 from the germline V gene are SGHTA and FQGNSA. Trimming cost V 4 bases and J 12 bases, with 13 bases left between them. The CDR3 protein is CASSWEVGGQFF. In DNA, the CDR3 is TGTGCCAGCAGCTGGGAAGTGGGGGGGCAGTTCTTC.

The chain employs TRBV29-1 and TRBJ1-1; D not certain. Germline values: CDR1 SQVTM, CDR2 ANQGSEA. The CDR3 is 10 amino acids. V was shortened by 6 bases and J by 10 bases, with 12 bases between the two germline ends. The DNA for the CDR3 is TGCAGCGTATCCGGGCCCGGAGCTTTCTTT. This translates into CSVSGPGAFF.

This chain uses TRBV7-3 with TRBJ1-1; D is possibly TRBD1 (6 bases). V was pared by 2 bases and J by 10 bases, with 14 bases between. The germline CDR1 and CDR2 sequences are SGHTA and FQGTGA. The CDR3 runs 13 residues. CDR3 DNA: TGTGCCAGCAGCTTAGGGATAGGGACAAGAGCTTTCTTT. It translates to CASSLGIGTRAFF.

This chain connects TRBV4-3 to TRBJ2-6; tentative D call: TRBD2 (5 bases). This CDR3 contains 16 residues. The germline gives CDR1 LGHNA, CDR2 YSLEER. V dropped 2 bases and J dropped 3 bases, with 11 bases sitting between them. CDR3 amino acids: CASSQSGRRGANVLTF. The CDR3 DNA follows: TGCGCCAGCAGCCAAAGCGGACGCCGTGGGGCCAACGTCCTGACTTTC.

The rearrangement links TRBV9 to TRBJ1-1; D gene uncertain. The V and J ends lost 0 bases and 3 bases respectively, with 6 bases between them. Per the germline V gene, CDR1 is SGDLS and CDR2 is YYNGEE. The CDR3 is 13 amino acids. CDR3 coding DNA: TGTGCCAGCAGCGTAGGGGTTGACACTGAAGCTTTCTTT. Protein sequence: CASSVGVDTEAFF. Full variable domain (remainder filled in from reference TRBV9 and TRBJ1-1): DSGVTQTPKHLITATGQRVTLRCSPRSGDLSVYWYQQSLDQGLQFLIQYYNGEERAKGNILERFSAQQFPDLHSELNLSSLELGDSALYFCASSVGVDTEAFFGQGTRLTVV.

V is TRBV29-1 and J is TRBJ1-5, with D possibly matching TRBD1 (6 bases). This CDR3 has 13 residues. Per germline, CDR1 SQVTM and CDR2 ANQGSEA. V lost 7 bases, J lost 4 bases, and 14 bases lay in between. CDR3 sequence reads: CSATTGRNQPQHF. In DNA, the CDR3 is TGCAGCGCAACTACAGGGAGGAATCAGCCCCAGCATTTT.

This clone was recorded many times. The chain couples TRBV12-5 to TRBJ1-2; possible D gene TRBD1, 5 bases. CDR1 and CDR2 from the germline V gene are LGHNT and FRNRAP. V was cut by 7 bases and J by 1 base, with 10 bases left in between. This CDR3 contains 13 residues. The CDR3 DNA reads TGTGCTAGTGCCAGGGAGAGTAACTATGGCTACACCTTC. The encoded protein is CASARESNYGYTF.

This clone was found a few times. V usage is TRBV14 and J usage is TRBJ2-2; no clear D gene. V was shortened by 6 bases and J by 3 bases, with 11 bases between the two germline ends. Germline CDR1 is SGHDN and CDR2 is FVKESK. The CDR3 spans 14 residues. The CDR3 coding sequence is TGTGCCAGCAGTCCCGGGCGCTACACCGGGGAGCTGTTTTTT. Translated, it gives CASSPGRYTGELFF.

V is TRBV19 and J is TRBJ2-5; TRBD2 matches 12 bases. With 8 bases clipped from V and 0 bases from J, the junction kept 4 bases outside the gene matches. CDR3 length equals 15 residues. The germline CDR1 and CDR2 sequences are LNHDA and SQIVND (reference sequence). The CDR3 DNA is TGTGCCAGTCGGACTAGCGGGGCTTACCAAGAGACCCAGTACTTC. Encoded protein: CASRTSGAYQETQYF.

This clone was recorded a few times. The chain combines TRBV4-1 with TRBJ2-3, with a tentative D call TRBD2 (6 bases). CDR3 size: 16 residues. V gave up 0 bases and J gave up 3 bases, with 13 bases separating them. Germline CDR1 reads MGHRA; CDR2 reads YSYEKL. In DNA form, the CDR3 reads TGCGCCAGCAGCCAAGATCGGGGGAAGTTGACAGATACGCAGTATTTT. It encodes CASSQDRGKLTDTQYF.

The chain carries TRBV5-1 and TRBJ2-7; 7 positions match TRBD1. This CDR3 contains 13 residues. CDR1 SGHRS and CDR2 YFSETQ come from the germline V gene. V was pared by 4 bases and J by 7 bases, with 8 bases of the junction left unmatched. This CDR3 is CASSTMTGLEQYF. As DNA, the CDR3 is TGCGCCAGCAGCACGATGACAGGGTTGGAGCAGTACTTC. Variable domain in full (rest from reference TRBV5-1 and TRBJ2-7): KAGVTQTPRYLIKTRGQQVTLSCSPISGHRSVSWYQQTPGQGLQFLFEYFSETQRNKGNFPGRFSGRQFSNSRSEMNVSTLELGDSALYLCASSTMTGLEQYFGPGTRLTVT.

About this clone itself: In the same sample, other DNA sequences code for this CDR3. The chain is built from TRBV29-1 and TRBJ1-1; D possibly corresponds to TRBD1 (6 bases). Trimming took off 6 bases at V and 0 bases at J, with 11 bases between the two ends. The CDR3 has 13 residues. CDR1 is SQVTM, CDR2 ANQGSEA, per germline. The CDR3 DNA is TGCAGCGTACAGGGATCCATGAACACTGAAGCTTTCTTT. As protein: CSVQGSMNTEAFF.

This chain connects TRBV30 to TRBJ1-3; D unclear. V lost 0 bases, J lost 0 bases, and 6 bases lay in between. The CDR3 covers 14 residues. The germline gives CDR1 GTSNPN, CDR2 SVGIG (reference sequence). CDR3 protein: CAWSVTASGNTIYF. CDR3 in DNA: TGTGCCTGGAGTGTTACGGCCTCTGGAAACACCATATATTTT.